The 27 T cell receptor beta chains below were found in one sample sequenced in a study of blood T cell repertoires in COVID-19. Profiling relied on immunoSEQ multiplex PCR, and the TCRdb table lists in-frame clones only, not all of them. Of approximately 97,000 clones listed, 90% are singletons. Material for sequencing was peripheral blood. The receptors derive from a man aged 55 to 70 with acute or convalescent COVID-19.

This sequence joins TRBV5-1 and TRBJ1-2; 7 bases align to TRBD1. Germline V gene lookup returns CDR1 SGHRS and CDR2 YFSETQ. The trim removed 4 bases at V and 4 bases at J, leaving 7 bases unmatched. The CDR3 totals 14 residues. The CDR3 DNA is TGCGCCAGCAGCCTTTCGACAGGGTCCTATGGCTACACCTTC. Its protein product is CASSLSTGSYGYTF.

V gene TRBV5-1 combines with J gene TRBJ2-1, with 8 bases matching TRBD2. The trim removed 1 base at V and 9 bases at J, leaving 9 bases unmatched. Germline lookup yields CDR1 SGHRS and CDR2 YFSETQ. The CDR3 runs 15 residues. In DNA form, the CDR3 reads TGCGCCAGCAGCTTGCCCAGCGGGGGAGGAGGTGAGCAGTTCTTC. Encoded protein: CASSLPSGGGGEQFF.

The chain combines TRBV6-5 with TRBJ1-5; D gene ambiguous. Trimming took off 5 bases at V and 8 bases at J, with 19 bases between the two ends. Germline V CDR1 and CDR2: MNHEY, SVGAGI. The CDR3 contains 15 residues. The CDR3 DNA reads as TGTGCCAGCAGTCAGGACGCGGACTTCCCCGAGCCCCAGCATTTT. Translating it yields CASSQDADFPEPQHF.

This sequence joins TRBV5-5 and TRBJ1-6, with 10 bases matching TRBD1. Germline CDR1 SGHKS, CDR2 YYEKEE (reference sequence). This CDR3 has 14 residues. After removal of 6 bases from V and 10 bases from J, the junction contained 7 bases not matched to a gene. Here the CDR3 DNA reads TGTGCCAGCACCCCGGGACAGGGGATATCACCCCTCCACTTT. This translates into CASTPGQGISPLHF.

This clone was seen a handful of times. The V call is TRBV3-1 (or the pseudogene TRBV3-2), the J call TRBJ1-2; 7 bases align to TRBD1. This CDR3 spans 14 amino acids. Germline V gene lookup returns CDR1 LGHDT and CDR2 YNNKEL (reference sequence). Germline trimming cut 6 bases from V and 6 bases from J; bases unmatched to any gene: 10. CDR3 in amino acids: CASRQQGRGNGYTF. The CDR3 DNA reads TGTGCCAGCAGACAACAGGGGCGTGGTAATGGCTACACCTTC.

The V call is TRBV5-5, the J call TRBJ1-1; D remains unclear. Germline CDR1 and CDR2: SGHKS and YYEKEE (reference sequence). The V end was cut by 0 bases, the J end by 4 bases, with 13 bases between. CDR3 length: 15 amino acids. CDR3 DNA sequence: TGTGCCAGCAGCTTGGGCGAGGGTGATGGCACTGAAGCTTTCTTT. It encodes CASSLGEGDGTEAFF.

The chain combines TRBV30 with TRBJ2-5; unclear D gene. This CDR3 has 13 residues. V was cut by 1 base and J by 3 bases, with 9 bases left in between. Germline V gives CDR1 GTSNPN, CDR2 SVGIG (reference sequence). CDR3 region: CAWSAGLEETQYF. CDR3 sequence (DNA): TGTGCCTGGAGTGCTGGCCTTGAAGAGACCCAGTACTTC.

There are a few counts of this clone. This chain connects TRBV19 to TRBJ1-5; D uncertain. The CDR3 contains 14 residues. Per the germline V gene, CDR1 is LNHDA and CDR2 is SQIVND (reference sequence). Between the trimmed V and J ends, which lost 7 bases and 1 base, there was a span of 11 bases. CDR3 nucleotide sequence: TGTGCCAGTAATCGGGAGGGCAGCAATCAGCCCCAGCATTTT. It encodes CASNREGSNQPQHF.

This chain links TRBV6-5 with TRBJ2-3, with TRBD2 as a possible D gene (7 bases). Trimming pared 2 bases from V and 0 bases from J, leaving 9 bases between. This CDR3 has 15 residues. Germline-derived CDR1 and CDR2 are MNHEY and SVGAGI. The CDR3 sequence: CASSYTGGSTDTQYF. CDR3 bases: TGTGCCAGCAGTTACACGGGGGGCAGCACAGATACGCAGTATTTT.

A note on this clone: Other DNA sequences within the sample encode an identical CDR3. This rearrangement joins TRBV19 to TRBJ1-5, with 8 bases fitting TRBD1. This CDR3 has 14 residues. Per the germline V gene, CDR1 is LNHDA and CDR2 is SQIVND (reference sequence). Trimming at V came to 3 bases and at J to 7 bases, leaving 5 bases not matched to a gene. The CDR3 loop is CASSITGGGQPQHF. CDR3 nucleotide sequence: TGTGCCAGTAGTATTACAGGGGGAGGACAGCCCCAGCATTTT. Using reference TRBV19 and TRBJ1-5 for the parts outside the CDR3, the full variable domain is DGGITQSPKYLFRKEGQNVTLSCEQNLNHDAMYWYRQDPGQGLRLIYYSQIVNDFQKGDIAEGYSVSREKKESFPLTVTSAQKNPTAFYLCASSITGGGQPQHFGDGTRLSIL.

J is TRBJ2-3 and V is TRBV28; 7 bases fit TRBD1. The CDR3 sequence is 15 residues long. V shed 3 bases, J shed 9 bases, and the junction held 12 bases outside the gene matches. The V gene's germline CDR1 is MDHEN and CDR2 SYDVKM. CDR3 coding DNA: TGTGCCAGCAGTTTTGGTGGCAGTTCACAGGGGACGCAGTATTTT. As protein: CASSFGGSSQGTQYF.

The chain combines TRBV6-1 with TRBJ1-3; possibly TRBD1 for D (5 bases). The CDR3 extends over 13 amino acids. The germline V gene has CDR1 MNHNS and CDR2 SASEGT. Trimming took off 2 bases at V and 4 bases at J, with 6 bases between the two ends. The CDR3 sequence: CASSERTGNTIYF. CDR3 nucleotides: TGTGCCAGCAGTGAACGGACAGGAAACACCATATATTTT.

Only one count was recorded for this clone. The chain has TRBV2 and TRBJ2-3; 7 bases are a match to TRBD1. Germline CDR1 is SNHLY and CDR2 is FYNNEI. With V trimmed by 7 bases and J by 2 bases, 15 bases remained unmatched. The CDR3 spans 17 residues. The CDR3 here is CASNGLATGSFTDTQYF. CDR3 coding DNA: TGTGCCAGCAACGGGTTGGCGACAGGGAGTTTCACAGATACGCAGTATTTT.

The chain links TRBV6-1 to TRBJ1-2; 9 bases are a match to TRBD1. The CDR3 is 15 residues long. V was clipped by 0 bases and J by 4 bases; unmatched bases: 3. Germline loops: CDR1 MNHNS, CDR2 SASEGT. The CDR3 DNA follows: TGTGCCAGCAGTGAAGCGCGGGACAGGGTCTATGGCTACACCTTC. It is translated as CASSEARDRVYGYTF.

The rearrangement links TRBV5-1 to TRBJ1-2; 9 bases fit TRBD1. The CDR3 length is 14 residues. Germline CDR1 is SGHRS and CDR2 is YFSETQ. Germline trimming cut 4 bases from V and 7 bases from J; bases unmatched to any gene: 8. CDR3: CASSADGTGSGYTF. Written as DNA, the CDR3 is TGCGCCAGCAGCGCGGACGGGACAGGGTCTGGCTACACCTTC.

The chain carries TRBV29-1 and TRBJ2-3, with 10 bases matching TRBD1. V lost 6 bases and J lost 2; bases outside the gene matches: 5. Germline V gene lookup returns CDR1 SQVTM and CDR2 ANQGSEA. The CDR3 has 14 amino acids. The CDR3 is CSVAGTGATDTQYF. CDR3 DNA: TGCAGCGTGGCTGGGACAGGGGCCACAGATACGCAGTATTTT.

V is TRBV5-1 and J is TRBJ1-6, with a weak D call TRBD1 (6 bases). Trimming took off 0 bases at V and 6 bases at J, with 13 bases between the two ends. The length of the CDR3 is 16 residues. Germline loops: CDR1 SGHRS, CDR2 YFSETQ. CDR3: CASSLAAGVGNSPLHF. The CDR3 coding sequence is TGCGCCAGCAGCTTGGCCGCAGGGGTGGGTAATTCACCCCTCCACTTT.

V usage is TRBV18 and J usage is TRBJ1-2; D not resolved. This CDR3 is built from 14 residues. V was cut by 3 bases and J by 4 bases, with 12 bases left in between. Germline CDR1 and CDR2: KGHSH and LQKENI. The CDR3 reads CASSPTAEFYGYTF. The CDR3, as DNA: TGTGCCAGCTCACCGACCGCGGAATTCTATGGCTACACCTTC. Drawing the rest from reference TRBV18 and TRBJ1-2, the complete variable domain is NAGVMQNPRHLVRRRGQEARLRCSPMKGHSHVYWYRQLPEEGLKFMVYLQKENIIDESGMPKERFSAEFPKEGPSILRIQQVVRGDSAAYFCASSPTAEFYGYTFGSGTRLTVV.

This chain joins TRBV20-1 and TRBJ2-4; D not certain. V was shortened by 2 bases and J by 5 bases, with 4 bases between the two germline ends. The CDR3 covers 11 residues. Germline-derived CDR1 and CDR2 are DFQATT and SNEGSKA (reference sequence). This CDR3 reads CSARRENIQYF. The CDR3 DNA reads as TGCAGTGCTAGACGGGAAAACATTCAGTACTTC.

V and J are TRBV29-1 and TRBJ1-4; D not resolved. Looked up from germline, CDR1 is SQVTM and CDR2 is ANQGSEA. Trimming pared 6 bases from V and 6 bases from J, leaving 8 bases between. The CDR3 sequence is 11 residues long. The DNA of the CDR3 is TGCAGCGTACAGAGGGATGAAAAACTGTTTTTT. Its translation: CSVQRDEKLFF.

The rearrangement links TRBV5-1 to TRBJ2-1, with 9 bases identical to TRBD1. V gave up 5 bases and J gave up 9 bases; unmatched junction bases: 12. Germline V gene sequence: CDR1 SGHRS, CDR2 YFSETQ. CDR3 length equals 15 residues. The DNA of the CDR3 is TGCGCCAGCAGTCCCGGGACAGGGTCTGGGGTTGAGCAGTTCTTC. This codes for CASSPGTGSGVEQFF.

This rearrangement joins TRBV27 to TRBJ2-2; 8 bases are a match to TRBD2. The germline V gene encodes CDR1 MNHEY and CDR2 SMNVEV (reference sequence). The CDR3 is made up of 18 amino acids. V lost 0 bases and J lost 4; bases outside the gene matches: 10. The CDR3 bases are TGTGCCAGCAGTTTATCGGGGGCGGGGGGCTGGGGCACCGGGGAGCTGTTTTTT. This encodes CASSLSGAGGWGTGELFF.

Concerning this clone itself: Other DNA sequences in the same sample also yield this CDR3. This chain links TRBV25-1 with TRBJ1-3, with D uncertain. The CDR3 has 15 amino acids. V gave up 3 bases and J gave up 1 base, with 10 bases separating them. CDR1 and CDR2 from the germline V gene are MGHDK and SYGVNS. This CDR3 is CASSDPRGSGNTIYF. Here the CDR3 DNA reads TGTGCCAGCAGTGACCCCCGGGGATCTGGAAACACCATATATTTT.

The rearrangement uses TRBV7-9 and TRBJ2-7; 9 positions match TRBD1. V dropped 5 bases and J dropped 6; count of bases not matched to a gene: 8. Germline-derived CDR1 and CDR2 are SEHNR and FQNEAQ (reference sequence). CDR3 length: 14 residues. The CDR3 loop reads CASSLDRGPREQYF. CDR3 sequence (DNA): TGTGCCAGCAGCCTGGACAGGGGCCCCCGCGAGCAGTACTTC.

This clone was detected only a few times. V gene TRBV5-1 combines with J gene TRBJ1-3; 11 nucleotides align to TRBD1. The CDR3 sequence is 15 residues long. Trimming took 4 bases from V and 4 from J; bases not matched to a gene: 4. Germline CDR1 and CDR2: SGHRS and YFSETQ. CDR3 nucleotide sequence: TGCGCCAGCAGCGTGGGACAGGGGGTAGGAAACACCATATATTTT. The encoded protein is CASSVGQGVGNTIYF.

CDR3 nucleotides: TGTGCCAGTAATAATTCCCCGGGGGACGGGAACACTGAAGCTTTCTTT. This encodes CASNNSPGDGNTEAFF. V is TRBV19 and J is TRBJ1-1, with D maybe TRBD1 (5 bases). Germline CDR1 LNHDA, CDR2 SQIVND (reference sequence). The CDR3 covers 16 residues. V was cut by 7 bases and J by 1 base, with 19 bases left in between.

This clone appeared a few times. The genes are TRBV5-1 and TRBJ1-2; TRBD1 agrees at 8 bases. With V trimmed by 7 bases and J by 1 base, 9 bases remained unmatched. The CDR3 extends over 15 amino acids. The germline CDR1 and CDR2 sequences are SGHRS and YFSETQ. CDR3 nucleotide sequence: TGCGCCAGCTCCGGGACAGGCATCTTTAACTATGGCTACACCTTC. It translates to CASSGTGIFNYGYTF.